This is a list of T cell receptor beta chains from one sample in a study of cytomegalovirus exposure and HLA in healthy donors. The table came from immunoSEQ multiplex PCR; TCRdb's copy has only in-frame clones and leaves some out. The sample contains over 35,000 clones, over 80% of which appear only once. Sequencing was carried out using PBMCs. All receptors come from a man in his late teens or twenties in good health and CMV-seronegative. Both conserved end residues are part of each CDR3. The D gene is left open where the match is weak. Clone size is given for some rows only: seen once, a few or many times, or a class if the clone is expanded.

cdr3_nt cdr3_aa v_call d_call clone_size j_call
TGTGCCAGCAGTGTACTAACGACTAGCGCGAAGAACGAGCAGTACTTC CASSVLTTSAKNEQYF TRBV6-1 TRBD2 NA TRBJ2-7
TGTGCCAGCAGCTTAAACAGGGGGAATCCCGAAGCTTTCTTT CASSLNRGNPEAFF TRBV7-6 TRBD1 NA TRBJ1-1
TGTGCCAGCAGCTCCGCCCAACAGGGTTCAGATACGCAGTATTTT CASSSAQQGSDTQYF TRBV13 NA NA TRBJ2-3
TGTGCCAGCAGTGAGGGACTAGACACCGGGGAGCTGTTTTTT CASSEGLDTGELFF TRBV6-1 TRBD2 NA TRBJ2-2
TGTGCCTGGAGTGTAGGGGGGGAGACTGAAGCTTTCTTT CAWSVGGETEAFF TRBV30 NA NA TRBJ1-1
TGTGCCAGCACCCGGACAGGGATAGCAGATACGCAGTATTTT CASTRTGIADTQYF TRBV5-4 TRBD1 NA TRBJ2-3
TGTGCCAGCAGCCCCATAGCGGGCAGCTCCTACAATGAGCAGTTCTTC CASSPIAGSSYNEQFF TRBV9 TRBD2 once TRBJ2-1
TGTGCCAGCAGTTTAGCGGGGGGAGGATCCGGGGAGCTGTTTTTT CASSLAGGGSGELFF TRBV6-5 TRBD2 NA TRBJ2-2
TGCGCCAGCAGCAAGGACAGGTCGAACTATGGCTACACCTTC CASSKDRSNYGYTF TRBV4-1 TRBD1 NA TRBJ1-2
TGTGCCAGTAGTAGGACTAGCACCTCTAGCACAGATACGCAGTATTTT CASSRTSTSSTDTQYF TRBV19 TRBD2 NA TRBJ2-3
TGCGCCAGCAGCAGGGGGGGCGCCGACTCCTACAATGAGCAGTTCTTC CASSRGGADSYNEQFF TRBV5-1 NA once TRBJ2-1
TGTGCCAGCAGTCTGGCTTTCGGCGGGGGGTTCCCCACAGATACGCAGTATTTT CASSLAFGGGFPTDTQYF TRBV27 TRBD2 NA TRBJ2-3
TGTGCCAGCAGCTTAGGGGTAGGGGGCGCGGTCTATGGCTACACCTTC CASSLGVGGAVYGYTF TRBV7-2 TRBD1 NA TRBJ1-2
TGTGCCAGCAGACAAGGGACAGGGCGCATTTACTTC CASRQGTGRIYF TRBV28 TRBD1 NA TRBJ2-7
TGTGCCAGCAGCCCGGGGACATCCGGCTACACCTTC CASSPGTSGYTF TRBV5-6 NA NA TRBJ1-2
TGTGCCAGCAGCTTAGAGCGGATCAATGAAAAACTGTTTTTT CASSLERINEKLFF TRBV7-9 NA NA TRBJ1-4
TGCGCCAGCAGCCAAGATCCCCCGGAACTAGGGGAGCTGTTTTTT CASSQDPPELGELFF TRBV4-1 NA once TRBJ2-2
TGCGCCAGCAGCCAGGACAGGGGTGTCTCACCCCTCCACTTT CASSQDRGVSPLHF TRBV5-1 TRBD1 NA TRBJ1-6
TGTGCCAGTAGTATATCCCCGGACAGGGCTCTCTATGGCTACACCTTC CASSISPDRALYGYTF TRBV19 TRBD1 NA TRBJ1-2
TGTGCCAGCAGTTACTCGGGGACTAGCGGGGCAAATGAGCAGTTCTTC CASSYSGTSGANEQFF TRBV6-6 TRBD2 NA TRBJ2-1
TGTGCCCCTGGGCGGGGGGCTGGAAATGAGCAGTTCTTC CAPGRGAGNEQFF TRBV2 TRBD2 NA TRBJ2-1
TGTGCCAGCACTGACCAGGGCAGTCTTCACGAGCAGTACTTC CASTDQGSLHEQYF TRBV6-6 NA once TRBJ2-7
TGCGCCAGCTCTGGACAGGGGACAAACTATGGCTACACCTTC CASSGQGTNYGYTF TRBV5-1 TRBD1 NA TRBJ1-2
TGTGCCATCAGTGAGACTAGCGTTGAGCAGTTCTTC CAISETSVEQFF TRBV10-3 TRBD2 once TRBJ2-1
TGTGCCAGCAGCTTAAGGGATTCAGGGTACGATGGCTACACCTTC CASSLRDSGYDGYTF TRBV7-8 NA NA TRBJ1-2
TGCGCCAGCAGCCAAGACTCCTACGGCTACACCTTC CASSQDSYGYTF TRBV4-1 NA few TRBJ1-2
TGCAGTGCCCTTGAAGAGACCCAGTACTTC CSALEETQYF TRBV20-1 NA NA TRBJ2-5
TGTGCCAGCAGCTTAGCTAGAGTGACAGCCCTCACAGATACGCAGTATTTT CASSLARVTALTDTQYF TRBV7-9 NA once TRBJ2-3
TGCGCCAGCAGCTTGAGGGACACCGACAATGAGCAGTTCTTC CASSLRDTDNEQFF TRBV5-1 NA NA TRBJ2-1
TGTGCCAGCAGTGACCATAGCGGGGGTGGCTACAATGAGCAGTTCTTC CASSDHSGGGYNEQFF TRBV6-4 TRBD2 few TRBJ2-1
TGCAGCGTGGCGATACAGGCAACTAATGAAAAACTGTTTTTT CSVAIQATNEKLFF TRBV29-1 NA NA TRBJ1-4
TGCGCCAGCAGCTTGGCCACGACTGCGACAGATACGCAGTATTTT CASSLATTATDTQYF TRBV5-1 NA NA TRBJ2-3
TGTGCCAGCAGCTTAGTGGGTAGCGGGATTCATGAGCAGTTCTTC CASSLVGSGIHEQFF TRBV11-2 TRBD2 NA TRBJ2-1
TGCGCCAGCAGCTTGGGGGCCCTGGAGGATGAGCAGTTCTTC CASSLGALEDEQFF TRBV5-1 NA NA TRBJ2-1
TGTGCCAGCAGTGAAGGGACAGGGGCGAATGGCTACACCTTC CASSEGTGANGYTF TRBV2 TRBD1 NA TRBJ1-2
TGTGCCGGCTCACAGGGGCCCGAGGGTAGAGCTTTCTTT CAGSQGPEGRAFF TRBV2 TRBD1 NA TRBJ1-1
TGTGCCAGCGGGAGTGGCGGTATGAATGAGCAGTTCTTC CASGSGGMNEQFF TRBV6-1 NA NA TRBJ2-1
TGTGCCAGCAGCGGGCGGACAGGGGGGAGCTACAATGAGCAGTTCTTC CASSGRTGGSYNEQFF TRBV9 TRBD1 NA TRBJ2-1
TGTGCCAGCAGCGGAGGGACAGGAAGTGAGCAGTTCTTC CASSGGTGSEQFF TRBV5-6 TRBD1 NA TRBJ2-1
TGTGCCAGTTCGGCGGGCTGGGGAATGAACACTGAAGCTTTCTTT CASSAGWGMNTEAFF TRBV25-1 NA NA TRBJ1-1
TGTGCCAGCCGGGGGTGGGAGGCCGGGGAGCTGTTTTTT CASRGWEAGELFF TRBV19 NA NA TRBJ2-2
TGTGCCATCAGTGAGTCGATGTCTCGGAGCACAGATACGCAGTATTTT CAISESMSRSTDTQYF TRBV10-3 NA NA TRBJ2-3
TGCGCCAGCAGCTTAAGACAGGGTGCCTACGAGCAGTACTTC CASSLRQGAYEQYF TRBV5-1 TRBD1 NA TRBJ2-7
TGTGCCAGCCGGGGGGCCCGGGAGACCCAGTACTTC CASRGARETQYF TRBV27 NA NA TRBJ2-5
TGTGCCAGCAGCCTACAGGGTGGTCAAGAGACCCAGTACTTC CASSLQGGQETQYF TRBV9 NA NA TRBJ2-5